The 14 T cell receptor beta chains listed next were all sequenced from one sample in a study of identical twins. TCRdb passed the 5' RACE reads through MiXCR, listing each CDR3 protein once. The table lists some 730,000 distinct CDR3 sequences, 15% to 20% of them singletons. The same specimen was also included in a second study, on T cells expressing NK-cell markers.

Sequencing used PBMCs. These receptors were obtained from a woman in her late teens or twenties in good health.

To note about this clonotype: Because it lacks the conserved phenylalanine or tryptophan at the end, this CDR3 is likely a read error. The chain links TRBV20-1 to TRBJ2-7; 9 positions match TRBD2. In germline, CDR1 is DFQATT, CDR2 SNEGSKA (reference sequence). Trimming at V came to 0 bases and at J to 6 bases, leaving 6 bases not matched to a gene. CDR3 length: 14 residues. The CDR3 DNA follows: TGCAGTGCTAGAGATCCGGCGGGAGGGTTCGAGCAGTACTAC. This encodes CSARDPAGGFEQYY.

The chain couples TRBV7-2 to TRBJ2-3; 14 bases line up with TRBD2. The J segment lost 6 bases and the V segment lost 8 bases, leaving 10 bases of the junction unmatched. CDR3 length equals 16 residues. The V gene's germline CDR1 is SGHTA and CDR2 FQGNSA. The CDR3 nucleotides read TGTGCCAGCCGGTCCGGGACTAGCGGGAGATCGGATACGCAGTATTTT. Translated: CASRSGTSGRSDTQYF. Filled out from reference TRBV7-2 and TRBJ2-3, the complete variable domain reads GAGVSQSPSNKVTEKGKDVELRCDPISGHTALYWYRQSLGQGLEFLIYFQGNSAPDKSGLPSDRFSAERTGGSVSTLTIQRTQQEDSAVYLCASRSGTSGRSDTQYFGPGTRLTVL.

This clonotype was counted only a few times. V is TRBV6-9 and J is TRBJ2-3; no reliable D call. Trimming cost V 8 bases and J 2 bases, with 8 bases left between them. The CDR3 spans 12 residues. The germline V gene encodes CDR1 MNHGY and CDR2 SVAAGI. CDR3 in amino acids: CASGETTDTQYF. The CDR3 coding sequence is TGTGCCAGCGGGGAAACCACAGATACGCAGTATTTT.

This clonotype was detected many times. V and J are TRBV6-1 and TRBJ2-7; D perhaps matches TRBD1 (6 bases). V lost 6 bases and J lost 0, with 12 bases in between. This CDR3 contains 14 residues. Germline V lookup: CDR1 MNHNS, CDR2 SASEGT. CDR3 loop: CASRRTASSYEQYF. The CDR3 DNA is TGTGCCAGCAGAAGGACAGCTTCCTCCTACGAGCAGTACTTC.

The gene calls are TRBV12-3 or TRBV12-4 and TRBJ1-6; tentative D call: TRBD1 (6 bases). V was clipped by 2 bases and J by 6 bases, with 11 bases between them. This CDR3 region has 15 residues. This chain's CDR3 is CASSLRGTPNSPLHF. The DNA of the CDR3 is TGTGCCAGCAGTTTACGCGGGACACCTAATTCACCCCTCCACTTT.

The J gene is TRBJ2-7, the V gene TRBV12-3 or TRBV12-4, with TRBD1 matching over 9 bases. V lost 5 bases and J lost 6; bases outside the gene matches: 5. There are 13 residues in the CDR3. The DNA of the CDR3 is TGTGCCAGCAGTCCGGGACAGGGACGCGAGCAGTACTTC. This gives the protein CASSPGQGREQYF.

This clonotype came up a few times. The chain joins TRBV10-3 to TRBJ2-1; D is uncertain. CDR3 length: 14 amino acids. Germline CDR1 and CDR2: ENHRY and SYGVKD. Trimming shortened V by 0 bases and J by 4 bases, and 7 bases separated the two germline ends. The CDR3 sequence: CAISESRQYNEQFF. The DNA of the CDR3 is TGTGCCATCAGTGAGTCGAGACAATACAATGAGCAGTTCTTC.

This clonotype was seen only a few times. In nucleotides, the CDR3 is TGCAGTGCCCACCCGGGGGGCGGCACAGATACGCAGTATTTT. Amino acid sequence: CSAHPGGGTDTQYF. The chain links TRBV20-1 to TRBJ2-3; tentative D call: TRBD2 (7 bases). Germline V gene lookup returns CDR1 DFQATT and CDR2 SNEGSKA (reference sequence). V was cut by 6 bases and J by 1 base, with 14 bases left in between. The CDR3 loop spans 14 amino acids.

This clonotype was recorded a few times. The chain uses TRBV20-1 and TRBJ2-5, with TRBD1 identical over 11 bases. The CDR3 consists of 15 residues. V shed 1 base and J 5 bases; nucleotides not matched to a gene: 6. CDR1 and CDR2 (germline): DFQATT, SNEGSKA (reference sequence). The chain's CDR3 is CSARVGQGAWETQYF. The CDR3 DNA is TGCAGTGCTAGAGTCGGACAGGGGGCATGGGAGACCCAGTACTTC.

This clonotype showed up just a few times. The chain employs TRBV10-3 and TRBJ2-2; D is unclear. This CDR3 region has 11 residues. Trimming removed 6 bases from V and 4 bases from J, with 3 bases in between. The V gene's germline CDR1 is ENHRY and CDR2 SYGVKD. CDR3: CAIRATGELFF. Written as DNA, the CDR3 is TGTGCCATCAGGGCCACCGGGGAGCTGTTTTTT.

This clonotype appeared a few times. CDR3 in DNA: TGTGCCAGCACCGGTGGGCACGAGCAGTACTTC. It specifies CASTGGHEQYF. This chain uses TRBV12-3 or TRBV12-4 with TRBJ2-7; no firm D call. The germline V and J ends were trimmed by 7 bases and 5 bases, with 9 bases remaining between them. This CDR3 comprises 11 residues.

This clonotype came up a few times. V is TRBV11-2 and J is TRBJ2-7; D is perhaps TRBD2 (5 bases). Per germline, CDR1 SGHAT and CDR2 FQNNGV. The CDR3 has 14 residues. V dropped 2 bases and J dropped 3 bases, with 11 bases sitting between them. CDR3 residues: CASSLTAGGYEQYF. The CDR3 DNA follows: TGTGCCAGCAGCTTAACGGCGGGCGGCTACGAGCAGTACTTC.

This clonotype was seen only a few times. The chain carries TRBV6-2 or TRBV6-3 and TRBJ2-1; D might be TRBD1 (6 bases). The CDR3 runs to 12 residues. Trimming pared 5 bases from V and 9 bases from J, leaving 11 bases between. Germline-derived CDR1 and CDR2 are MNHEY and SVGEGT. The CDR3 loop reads CASSPGTSEQFF. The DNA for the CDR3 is TGTGCCAGCAGTCCCGGGACAAGTGAGCAGTTCTTC.

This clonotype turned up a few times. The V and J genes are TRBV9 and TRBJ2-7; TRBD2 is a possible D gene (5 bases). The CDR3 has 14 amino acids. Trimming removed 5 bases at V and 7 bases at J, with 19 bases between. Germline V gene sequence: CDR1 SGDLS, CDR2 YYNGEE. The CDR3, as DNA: TGTGCCAGCAGAGGAGTACTACCCACGGGGGAGCAGTACTTC. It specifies CASRGVLPTGEQYF.